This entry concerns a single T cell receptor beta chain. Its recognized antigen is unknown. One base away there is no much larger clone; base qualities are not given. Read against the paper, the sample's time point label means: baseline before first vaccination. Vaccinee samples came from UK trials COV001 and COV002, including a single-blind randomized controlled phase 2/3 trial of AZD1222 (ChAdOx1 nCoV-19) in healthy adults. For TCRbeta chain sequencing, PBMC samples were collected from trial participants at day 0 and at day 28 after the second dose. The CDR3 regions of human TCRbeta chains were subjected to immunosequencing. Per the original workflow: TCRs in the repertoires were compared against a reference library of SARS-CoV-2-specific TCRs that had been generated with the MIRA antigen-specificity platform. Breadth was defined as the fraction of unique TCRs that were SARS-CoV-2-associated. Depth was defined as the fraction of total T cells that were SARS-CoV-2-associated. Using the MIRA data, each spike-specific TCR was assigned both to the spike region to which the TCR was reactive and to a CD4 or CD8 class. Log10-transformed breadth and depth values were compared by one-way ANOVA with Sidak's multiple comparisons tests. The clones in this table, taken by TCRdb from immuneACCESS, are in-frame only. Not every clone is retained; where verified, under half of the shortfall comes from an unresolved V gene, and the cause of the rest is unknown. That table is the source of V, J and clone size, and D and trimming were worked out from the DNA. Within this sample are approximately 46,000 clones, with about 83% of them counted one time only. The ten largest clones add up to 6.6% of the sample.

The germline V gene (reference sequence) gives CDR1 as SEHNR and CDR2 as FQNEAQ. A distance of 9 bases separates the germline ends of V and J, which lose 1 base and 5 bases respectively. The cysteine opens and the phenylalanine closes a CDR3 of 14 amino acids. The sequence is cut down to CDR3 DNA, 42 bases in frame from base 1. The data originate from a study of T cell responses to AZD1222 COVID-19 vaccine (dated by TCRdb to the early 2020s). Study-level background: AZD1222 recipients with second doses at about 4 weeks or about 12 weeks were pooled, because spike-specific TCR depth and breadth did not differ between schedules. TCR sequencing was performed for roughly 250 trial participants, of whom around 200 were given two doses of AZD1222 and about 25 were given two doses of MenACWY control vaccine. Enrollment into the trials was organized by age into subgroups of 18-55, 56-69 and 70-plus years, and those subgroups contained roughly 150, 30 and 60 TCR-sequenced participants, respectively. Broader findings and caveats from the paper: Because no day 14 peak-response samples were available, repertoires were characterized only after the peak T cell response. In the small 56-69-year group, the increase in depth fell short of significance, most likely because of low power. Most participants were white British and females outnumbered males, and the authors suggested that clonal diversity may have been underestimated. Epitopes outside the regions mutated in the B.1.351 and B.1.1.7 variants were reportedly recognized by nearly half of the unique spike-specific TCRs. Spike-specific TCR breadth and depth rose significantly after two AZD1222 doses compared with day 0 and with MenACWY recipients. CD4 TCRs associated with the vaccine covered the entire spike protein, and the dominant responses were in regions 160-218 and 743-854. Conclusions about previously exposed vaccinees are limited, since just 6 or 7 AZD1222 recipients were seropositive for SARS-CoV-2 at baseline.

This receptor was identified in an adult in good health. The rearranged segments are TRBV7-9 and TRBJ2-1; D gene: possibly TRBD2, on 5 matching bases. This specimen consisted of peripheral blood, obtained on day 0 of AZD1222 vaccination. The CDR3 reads CASSLGGWNNEQFF. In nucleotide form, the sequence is TGTGCCAGCAGCTTAGGAGGGTGGAACAATGAGCAGTTCTTC.